The present T cell receptor (beta chain) was sequenced within a study of blood T cell repertoires in COVID-19. The data were produced by immunoSEQ multiplex PCR, yet TCRdb's version contains in-frame clones alone and is incomplete. Of some 22,000 clones in the sample, 86% were seen once. The CDR3 contains 18 residues. The germline gives CDR1 SGHNT, CDR2 YYREEE (reference sequence). V shed 4 bases, J shed 5 bases, and the junction held 12 bases outside the gene matches. The TCR was taken from a human donor with active COVID-19. The donor label of this sample is uncertain. The J gene is TRBJ2-3, the V gene TRBV5-4; 14 positions agree with TRBD2. Sample: peripheral blood. The CDR3 loop is CASSLGTSGRLVGDTQYF. In DNA, the CDR3 is TGTGCCAGCAGCCTAGGGACTAGCGGGAGACTCGTGGGAGATACGCAGTATTTT.